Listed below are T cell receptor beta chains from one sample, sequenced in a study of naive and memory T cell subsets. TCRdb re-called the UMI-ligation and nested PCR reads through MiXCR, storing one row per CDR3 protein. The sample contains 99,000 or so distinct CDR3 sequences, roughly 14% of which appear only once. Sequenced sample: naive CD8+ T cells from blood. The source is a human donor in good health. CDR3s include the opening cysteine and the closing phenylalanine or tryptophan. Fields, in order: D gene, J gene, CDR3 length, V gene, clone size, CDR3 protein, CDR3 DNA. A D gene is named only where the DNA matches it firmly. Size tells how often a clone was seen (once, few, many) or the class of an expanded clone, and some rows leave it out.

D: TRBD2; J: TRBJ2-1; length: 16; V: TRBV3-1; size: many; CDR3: CASSLPGLAGSNEQFF; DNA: TGTGCCAGCAGCCTACCGGGACTAGCGGGGTCTAATGAGCAGTTCTTC
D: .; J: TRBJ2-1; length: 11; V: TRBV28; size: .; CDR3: CASSSLGEQFF; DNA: TGTGCCAGCAGTTCCCTGGGTGAGCAGTTCTTC
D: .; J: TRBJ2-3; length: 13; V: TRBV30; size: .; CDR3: CAWSVLGTDTQYF; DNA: TGTGCCTGGAGTGTGCTCGGCACAGATACGCAGTATTTT
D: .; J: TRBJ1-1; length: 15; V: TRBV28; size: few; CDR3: CASSKGTLGNTEAFF; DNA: TGTGCCAGCAGTAAGGGGACTCTTGGGAACACTGAAGCTTTCTTT
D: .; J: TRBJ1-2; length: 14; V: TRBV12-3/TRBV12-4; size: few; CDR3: CASSLYGGPYGYTF; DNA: TGTGCCAGCAGTTTATATGGCGGGCCGTATGGCTACACCTTC
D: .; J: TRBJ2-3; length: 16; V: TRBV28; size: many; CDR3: CASSRTLADYSDTQYF; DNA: TGTGCCAGCAGCCGAACACTAGCCGACTATTCAGATACGCAGTATTTT
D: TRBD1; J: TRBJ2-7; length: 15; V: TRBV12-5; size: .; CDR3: CASGSDRGLRDEQYF; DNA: TGTGCTAGTGGATCGGACAGGGGGCTCCGGGACGAGCAGTACTTC
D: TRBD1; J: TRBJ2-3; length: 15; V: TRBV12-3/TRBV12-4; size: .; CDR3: CASSFRDRGVYTQYF; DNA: TGTGCCAGCAGTTTTCGGGACAGGGGCGTATATACGCAGTATTTT
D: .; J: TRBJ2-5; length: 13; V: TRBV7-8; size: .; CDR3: CASADSAQETQYF; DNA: TGTGCCAGCGCGGACAGCGCCCAAGAGACCCAGTACTTC
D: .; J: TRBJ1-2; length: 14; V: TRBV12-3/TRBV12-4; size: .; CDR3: CASSSGVQNYGYTF; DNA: TGTGCCAGCAGTTCAGGGGTTCAGAACTATGGCTACACCTTC
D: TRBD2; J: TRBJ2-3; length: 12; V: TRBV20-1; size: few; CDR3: CSIAGGLDTQYF; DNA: TGCAGCATAGCGGGAGGTCTTGATACGCAGTATTTT
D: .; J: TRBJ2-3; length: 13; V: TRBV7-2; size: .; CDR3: CASSWGLPDTQYF; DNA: TGTGCCAGCAGCTGGGGACTCCCAGATACGCAGTATTTT
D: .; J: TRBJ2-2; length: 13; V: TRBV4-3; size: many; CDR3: CASSQDDSGELFF; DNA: TGCGCCAGCAGCCAAGATGACTCTGGGGAGCTGTTTTTT
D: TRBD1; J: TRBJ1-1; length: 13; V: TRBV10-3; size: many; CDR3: CAISESGTAEAFF; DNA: TGTGCCATCAGTGAGTCCGGGACAGCTGAAGCTTTCTTT
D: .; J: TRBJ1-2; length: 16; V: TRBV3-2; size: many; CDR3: CASGPGTGGYGYGYTF; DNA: TGTGCCAGCGGTCCCGGGACAGGGGGCTATGGCTATGGCTACACCTTC
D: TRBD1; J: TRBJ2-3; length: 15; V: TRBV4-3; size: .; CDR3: CASSQGQGALDTQYF; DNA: TGCGCCAGCAGCCAAGGCCAGGGGGCTTTAGATACGCAGTATTTT
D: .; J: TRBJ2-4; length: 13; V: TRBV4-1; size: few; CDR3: CASGDTSKNIQYF; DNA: TGCGCCAGCGGGGACACTTCCAAAAACATTCAGTACTTC
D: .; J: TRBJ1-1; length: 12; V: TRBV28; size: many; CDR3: CASSFEVTEAFF; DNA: TGTGCCAGCAGTTTCGAGGTCACTGAAGCTTTCTTT
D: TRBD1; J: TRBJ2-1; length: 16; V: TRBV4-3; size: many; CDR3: CASSQDGTGAFNEQFF; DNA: TGCGCCAGCAGCCAAGATGGGACAGGCGCTTTCAATGAGCAGTTCTTC
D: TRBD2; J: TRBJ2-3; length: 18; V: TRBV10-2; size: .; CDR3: CASSEIAGGPIGTDTQYF; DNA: TGCGCCAGCAGTGAAATAGCGGGGGGCCCCATCGGAACAGATACGCAGTATTTT
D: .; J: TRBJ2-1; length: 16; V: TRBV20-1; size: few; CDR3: CSARDPPVGRGNEQFF; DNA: TGCAGTGCTAGAGACCCGCCCGTGGGGCGGGGCAATGAGCAGTTCTTC
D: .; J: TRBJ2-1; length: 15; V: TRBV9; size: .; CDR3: CASSVVSSSHNEQFF; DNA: TGTGCCAGCAGCGTAGTATCCAGCTCCCACAATGAGCAGTTCTTC
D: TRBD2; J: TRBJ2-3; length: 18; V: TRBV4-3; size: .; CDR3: CASSQDSETSGGGDTQYF; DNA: TGCGCCAGCAGCCAAGATTCGGAGACTAGCGGGGGGGGGGATACGCAGTATTTT
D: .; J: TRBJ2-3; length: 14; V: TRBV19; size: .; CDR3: CASSIERTTDTQYF; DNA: TGTGCCAGTAGTATAGAAAGGACTACAGATACGCAGTATTTT
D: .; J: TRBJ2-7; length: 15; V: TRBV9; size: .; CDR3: CASSGEGGRPYEQYF; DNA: TGTGCCAGCAGCGGCGAGGGGGGAAGACCCTACGAGCAGTACTTC
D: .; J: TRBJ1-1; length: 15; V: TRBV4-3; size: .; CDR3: CASSQEWTVGTEAFF; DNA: TGCGCCAGCAGCCAAGAGTGGACAGTTGGCACTGAAGCTTTCTTT
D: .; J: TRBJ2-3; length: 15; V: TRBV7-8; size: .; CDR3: CASSLFAGSTDTQYF; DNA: TGTGCCAGCAGCTTATTTGCGGGTAGCACAGATACGCAGTATTTT
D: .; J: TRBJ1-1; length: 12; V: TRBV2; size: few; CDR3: CASSLVYTEAFF; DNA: TGTGCCAGCAGTCTGGTATACACTGAAGCTTTCTTT
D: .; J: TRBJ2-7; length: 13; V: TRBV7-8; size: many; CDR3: CASSLKFNYEQYF; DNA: TGTGCCAGCAGCTTGAAGTTTAACTACGAGCAGTACTTC
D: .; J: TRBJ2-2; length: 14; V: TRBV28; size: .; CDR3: CASSLTRSTGELFF; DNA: TGTGCCAGCAGTTTAACCAGGAGCACCGGGGAGCTGTTTTTT
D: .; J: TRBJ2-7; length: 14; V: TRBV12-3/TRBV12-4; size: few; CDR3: CASSFTRWGYEQYF; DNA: TGTGCCAGCAGTTTCACACGGTGGGGCTACGAGCAGTACTTC
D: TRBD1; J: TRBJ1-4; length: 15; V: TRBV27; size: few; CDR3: CASSLAGQVYEKLFF; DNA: TGTGCCAGCAGTTTAGCGGGACAGGTTTATGAAAAACTGTTTTTT
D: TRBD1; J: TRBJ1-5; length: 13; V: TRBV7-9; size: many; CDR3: CASSSQGEVPQHF; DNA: TGTGCCAGCAGCTCACAGGGGGAAGTGCCCCAGCATTTT
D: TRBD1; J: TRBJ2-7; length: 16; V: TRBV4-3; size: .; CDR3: CASSQGWDSPTYEQYF; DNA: TGCGCCAGCAGCCAAGGATGGGACAGTCCCACGTACGAGCAGTACTTC
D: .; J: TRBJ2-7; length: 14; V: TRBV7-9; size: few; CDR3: CASSHRDKPYEQYF; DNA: TGTGCCAGCAGCCACCGGGACAAGCCCTACGAGCAGTACTTC
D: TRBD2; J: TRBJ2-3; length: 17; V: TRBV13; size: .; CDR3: CASSSGTSGRRTDTQYF; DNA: TGTGCCAGCAGCTCCGGGACTAGCGGGAGAAGGACAGATACGCAGTATTTT
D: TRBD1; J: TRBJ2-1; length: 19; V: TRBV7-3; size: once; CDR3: CASSSRGRGFASSYNEQFF; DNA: TGTGCCAGCAGCTCTCGGGGCAGGGGGTTCGCTAGCTCCTACAATGAGCAGTTCTTC
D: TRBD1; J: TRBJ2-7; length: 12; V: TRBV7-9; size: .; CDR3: CASSSLDGTDAF; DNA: TGTGCCAGCAGCTCCCTGGACGGGACAGATGCCTTC
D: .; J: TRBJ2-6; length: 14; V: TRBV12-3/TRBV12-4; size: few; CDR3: CATVGLSGANVLTF; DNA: TGTGCCACGGTGGGGCTGTCTGGGGCCAACGTCCTGACTTTC
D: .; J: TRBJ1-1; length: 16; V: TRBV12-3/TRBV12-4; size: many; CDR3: CASSPRLLGESTEAFF; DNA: TGTGCCAGCAGTCCACGCCTCTTGGGCGAAAGCACTGAAGCTTTCTTT